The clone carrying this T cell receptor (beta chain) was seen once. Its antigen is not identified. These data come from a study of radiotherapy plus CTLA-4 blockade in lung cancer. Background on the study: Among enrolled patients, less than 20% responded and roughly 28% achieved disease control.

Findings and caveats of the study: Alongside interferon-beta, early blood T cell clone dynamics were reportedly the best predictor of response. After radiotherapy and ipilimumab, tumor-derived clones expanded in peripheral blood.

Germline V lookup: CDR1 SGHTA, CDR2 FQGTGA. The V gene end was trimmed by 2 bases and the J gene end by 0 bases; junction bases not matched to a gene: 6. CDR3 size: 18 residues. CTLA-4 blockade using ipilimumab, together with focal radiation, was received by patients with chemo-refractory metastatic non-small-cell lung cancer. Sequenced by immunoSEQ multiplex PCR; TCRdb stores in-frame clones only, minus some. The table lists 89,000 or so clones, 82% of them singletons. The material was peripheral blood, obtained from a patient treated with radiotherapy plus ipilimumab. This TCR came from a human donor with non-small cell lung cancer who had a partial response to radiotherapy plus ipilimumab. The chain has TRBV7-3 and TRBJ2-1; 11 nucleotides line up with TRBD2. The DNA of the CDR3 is TGTGCCAGCAGCTTATTCGGGACTAGCGGTTCCTCCTACAATGAGCAGTTCTTC. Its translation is CASSLFGTSGSSYNEQFF.